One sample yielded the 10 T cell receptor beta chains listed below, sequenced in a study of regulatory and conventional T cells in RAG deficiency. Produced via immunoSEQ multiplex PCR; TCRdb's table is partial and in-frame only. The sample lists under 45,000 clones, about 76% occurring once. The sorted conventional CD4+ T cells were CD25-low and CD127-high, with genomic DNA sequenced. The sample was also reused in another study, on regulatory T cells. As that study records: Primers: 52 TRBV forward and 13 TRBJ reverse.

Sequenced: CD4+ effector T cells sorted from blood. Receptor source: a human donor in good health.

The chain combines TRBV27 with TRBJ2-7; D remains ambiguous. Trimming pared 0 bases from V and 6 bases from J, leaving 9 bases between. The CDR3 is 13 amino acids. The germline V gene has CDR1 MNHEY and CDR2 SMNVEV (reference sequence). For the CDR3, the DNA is TGTGCCAGCAGTTTATCGATAACTCTCGAGCAGTACTTC. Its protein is CASSLSITLEQYF.

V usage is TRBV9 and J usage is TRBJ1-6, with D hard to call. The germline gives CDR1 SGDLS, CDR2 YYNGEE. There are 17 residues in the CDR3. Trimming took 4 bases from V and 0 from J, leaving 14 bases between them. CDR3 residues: CASSPLGRSSYNSPLHF. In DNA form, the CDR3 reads TGTGCCAGCAGCCCCCTCGGACGGAGCTCCTATAATTCACCCCTCCACTTT.

The CDR3 sequence: CASSIDVRLGRLFHTEAFF. As DNA, the CDR3 is TGTGCCAGTAGTATAGATGTTCGGTTGGGGCGATTGTTTCACACTGAAGCTTTCTTT. The J gene is TRBJ1-1, the V gene TRBV19, with D perhaps matching TRBD1 (5 bases). The germline V gene encodes CDR1 LNHDA and CDR2 SQIVND (reference sequence). V shed 0 bases and J shed 3 bases, with 23 bases lying between them. CDR3 size: 19 residues.

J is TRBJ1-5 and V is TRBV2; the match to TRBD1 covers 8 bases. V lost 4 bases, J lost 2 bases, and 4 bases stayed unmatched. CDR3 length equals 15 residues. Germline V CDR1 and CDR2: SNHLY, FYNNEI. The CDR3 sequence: CASSGMGQGNQPQHF. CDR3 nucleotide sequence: TGTGCCAGCAGTGGAATGGGACAGGGCAATCAGCCCCAGCATTTT.

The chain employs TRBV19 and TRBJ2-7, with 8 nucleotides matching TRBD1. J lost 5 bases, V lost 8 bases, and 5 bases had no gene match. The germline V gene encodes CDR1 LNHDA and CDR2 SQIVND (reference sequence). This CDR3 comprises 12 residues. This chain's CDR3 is CASYRGVNEQYF. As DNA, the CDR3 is TGTGCCAGTTACAGGGGGGTCAACGAGCAGTACTTC.

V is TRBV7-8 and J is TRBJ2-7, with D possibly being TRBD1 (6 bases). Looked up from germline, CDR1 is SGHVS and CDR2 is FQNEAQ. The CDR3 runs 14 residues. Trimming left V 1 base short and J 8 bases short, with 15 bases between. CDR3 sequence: CASSLGDTRSKQYF. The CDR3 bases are TGTGCCAGCAGCTTAGGGGACACAAGGAGCAAGCAGTACTTC.

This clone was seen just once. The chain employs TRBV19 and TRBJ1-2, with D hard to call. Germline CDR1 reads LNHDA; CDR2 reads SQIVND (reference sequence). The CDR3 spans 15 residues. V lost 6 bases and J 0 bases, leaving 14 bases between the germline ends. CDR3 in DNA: TGTGCCAGTAGCTTAACAGCGAACGCTAACTATGGCTACACCTTC. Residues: CASSLTANANYGYTF.

DNA for the CDR3: TGTGCCTGCCAGGGTGCGGGGTCACCCCTCCACTTT. This sequence encodes CACQGAGSPLHF. The gene calls are TRBV6-5 and TRBJ1-6; tentative D call: TRBD1 (5 bases). This CDR3 region has 12 residues. CDR1 is MNHEY and CDR2 is SVGAGI in the germline V gene. V lost 11 bases and J 10 bases, leaving 15 bases between the germline ends.

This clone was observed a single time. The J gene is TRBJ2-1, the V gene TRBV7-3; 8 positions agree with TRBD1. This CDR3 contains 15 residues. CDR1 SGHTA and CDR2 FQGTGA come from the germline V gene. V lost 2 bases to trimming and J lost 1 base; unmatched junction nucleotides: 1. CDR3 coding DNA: TGTGCCAGCAGCTTAGACAGGGGTTCCTACAATGAGCAGTTCTTC. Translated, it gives CASSLDRGSYNEQFF.

The CDR3 reads CASSEHGHGGIYEQYF. The CDR3 DNA reads TGTGCCAGCAGTGAACATGGCCATGGAGGGATATACGAGCAGTACTTC. V gene TRBV2 combines with J gene TRBJ2-7; a possible D gene is TRBD2 (6 bases). CDR1 is SNHLY and CDR2 is FYNNEI in the germline V gene. This CDR3 comprises 16 residues. V gave up 2 bases and J gave up 4 bases, with 18 bases separating them.